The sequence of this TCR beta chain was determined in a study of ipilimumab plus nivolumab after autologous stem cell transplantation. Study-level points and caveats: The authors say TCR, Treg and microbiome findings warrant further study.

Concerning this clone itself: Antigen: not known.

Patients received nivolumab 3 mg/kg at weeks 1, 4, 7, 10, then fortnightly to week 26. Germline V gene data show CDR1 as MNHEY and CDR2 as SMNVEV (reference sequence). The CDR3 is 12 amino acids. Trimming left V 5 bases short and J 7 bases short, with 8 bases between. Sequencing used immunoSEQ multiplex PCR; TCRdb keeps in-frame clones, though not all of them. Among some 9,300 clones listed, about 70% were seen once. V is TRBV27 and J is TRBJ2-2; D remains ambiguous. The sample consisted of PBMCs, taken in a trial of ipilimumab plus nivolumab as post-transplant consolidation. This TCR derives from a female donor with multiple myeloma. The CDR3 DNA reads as TGTGCCAGCAGTCCCCCTGGCGGGGAGCTGTTTTTT. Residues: CASSPPGGELFF.